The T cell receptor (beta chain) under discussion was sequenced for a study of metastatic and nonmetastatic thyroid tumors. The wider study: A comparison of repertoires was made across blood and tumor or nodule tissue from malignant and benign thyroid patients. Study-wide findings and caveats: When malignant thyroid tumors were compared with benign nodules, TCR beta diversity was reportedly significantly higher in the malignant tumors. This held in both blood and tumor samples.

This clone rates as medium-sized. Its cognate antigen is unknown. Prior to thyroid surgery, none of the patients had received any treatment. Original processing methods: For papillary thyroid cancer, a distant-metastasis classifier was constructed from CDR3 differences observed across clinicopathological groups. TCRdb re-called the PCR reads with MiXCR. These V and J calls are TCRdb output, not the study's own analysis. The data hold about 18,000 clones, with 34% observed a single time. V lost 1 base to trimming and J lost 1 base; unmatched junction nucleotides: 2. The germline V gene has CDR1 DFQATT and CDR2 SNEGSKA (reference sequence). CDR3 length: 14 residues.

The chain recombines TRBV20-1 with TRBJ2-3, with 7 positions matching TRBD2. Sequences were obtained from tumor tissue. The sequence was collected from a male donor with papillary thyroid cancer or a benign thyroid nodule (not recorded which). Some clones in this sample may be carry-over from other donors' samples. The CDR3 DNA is TGCAGTGCTAGAGGTACTAGCGGCACAGATACGCAGTATTTT. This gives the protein CSARGTSGTDTQYF.